The following is a T cell receptor (beta chain) sequence with its context. Its antigen is still unknown. The repertoire was sequenced with immunoSEQ multiplex PCR; TCRdb's copy has only in-frame clones and lacks some. Of over a million clones in the sample, roughly 96% are singletons; the top ten hold more than 0.9%. The CDR3 is 16 residues long. The ends lost 6 bases at V and 7 bases at J; junction bases unmatched: 13. Germline CDR1 reads MNHEY; CDR2 reads SMNVEV (reference sequence). The data derive from a study of shared clonotypes between healthy human individuals. About the research overall: Three plates were used per donor for CD4 naive, three for CD4 memory, two for CD8 naive and one for CD8 memory.

The study, taken as a whole, reports: Shared clonotypes across all four donors exceeded non-shared ones in generation probability.

Sequenced: naive CD4+ T cells sorted from blood. The subset denotes: CD45RA+ positively selected. The receptor comes from a man aged 25 to 40 in good health. The chain uses TRBV27 and TRBJ1-4; 8 bases align to TRBD1. The CDR3 spells CASSLYRGQGGEKLFF. The CDR3 DNA is TGTGCCAGCAGCCTTTATCGCGGACAGGGAGGTGAAAAACTGTTTTTT.